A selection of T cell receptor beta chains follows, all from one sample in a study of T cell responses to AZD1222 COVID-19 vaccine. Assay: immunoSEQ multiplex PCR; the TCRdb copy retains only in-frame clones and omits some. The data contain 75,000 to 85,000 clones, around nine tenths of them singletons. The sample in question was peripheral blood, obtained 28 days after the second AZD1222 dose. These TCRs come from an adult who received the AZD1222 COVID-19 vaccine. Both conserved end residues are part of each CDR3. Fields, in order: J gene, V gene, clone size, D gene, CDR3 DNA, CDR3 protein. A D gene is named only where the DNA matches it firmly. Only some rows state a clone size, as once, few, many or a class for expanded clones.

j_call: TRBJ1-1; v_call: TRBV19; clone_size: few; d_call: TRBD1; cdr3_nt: TGTGCCAGTAGTCCCGGACAGGGAAGTACGGAAGCTTTCTTT; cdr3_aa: CASSPGQGSTEAFF
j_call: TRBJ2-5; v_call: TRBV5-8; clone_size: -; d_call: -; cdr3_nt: TGTGCCAGCAGCTTGGGACAGGTCCAGAGGGAGACCCAGTACTTC; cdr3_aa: CASSLGQVQRETQYF
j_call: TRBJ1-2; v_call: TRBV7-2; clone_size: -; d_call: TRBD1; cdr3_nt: TGTGCCAGCAGCTTAGCGCAACCGGGACAGCGGACCCTTAACTATGGCTACACCTTC; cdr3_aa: CASSLAQPGQRTLNYGYTF
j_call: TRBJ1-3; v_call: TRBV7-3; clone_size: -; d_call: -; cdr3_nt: TGTGCCAGCACCAATGGGATGGTCAGGGGAAACACCATATATTTT; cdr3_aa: CASTNGMVRGNTIYF
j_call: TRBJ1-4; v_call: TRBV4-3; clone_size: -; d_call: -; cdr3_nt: TGCGCCAGCAGCCAGGACATTCGGGGGGGGATTGAAAAACTGTTTTTT; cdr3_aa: CASSQDIRGGIEKLFF
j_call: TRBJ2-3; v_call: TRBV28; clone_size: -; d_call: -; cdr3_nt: TGTGCCAGCAGCCGCAGACCCAGGGGCTCTACGCAGTATTTT; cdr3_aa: CASSRRPRGSTQYF
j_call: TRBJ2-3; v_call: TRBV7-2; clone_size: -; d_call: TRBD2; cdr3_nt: TGTGCCAGCAGCCCCAACCTCCTCCTAGCGGGGGGTTCCACAGATACGCAGTATTTT; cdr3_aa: CASSPNLLLAGGSTDTQYF
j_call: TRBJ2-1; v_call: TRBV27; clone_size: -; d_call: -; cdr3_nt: TGTGCCAGCAGTTTGGACTCCTACAATGAGCAGTTCTTC; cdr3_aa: CASSLDSYNEQFF
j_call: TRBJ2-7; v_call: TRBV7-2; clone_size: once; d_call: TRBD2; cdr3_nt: TGTGCCAGCACCTCAGACGGGCAGCGGGGGGCAAGGGAGCAGTACTTC; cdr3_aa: CASTSDGQRGAREQYF
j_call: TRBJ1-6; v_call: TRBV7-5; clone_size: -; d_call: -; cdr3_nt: TGTGCGAAATGCGTGGGTACGAATTCACCCCTCCACTTT; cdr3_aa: CAKCVGTNSPLHF
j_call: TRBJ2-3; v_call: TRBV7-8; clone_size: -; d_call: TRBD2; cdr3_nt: TGTGCCAGCAGCTCCCGAGCGGGAGGCACAGATACGCAGTATTTT; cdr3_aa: CASSSRAGGTDTQYF
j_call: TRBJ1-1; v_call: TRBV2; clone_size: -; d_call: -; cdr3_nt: TGTGCCAGCCGACGGCTGAACACTGAAGCTTTCTTT; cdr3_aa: CASRRLNTEAFF
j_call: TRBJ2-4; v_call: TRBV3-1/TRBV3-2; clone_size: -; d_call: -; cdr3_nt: TGTGCCAGCAGCCAAGATAGAGTTATAAACATTCAGTACTTC; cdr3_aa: CASSQDRVINIQYF
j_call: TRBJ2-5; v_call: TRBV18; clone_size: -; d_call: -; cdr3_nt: TGTGCCAGCTCACCACGACAGGGAGGTTACGAGGAGACCCAGTACTTC; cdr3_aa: CASSPRQGGYEETQYF
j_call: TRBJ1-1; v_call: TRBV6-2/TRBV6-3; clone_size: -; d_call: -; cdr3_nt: TGTGCCAGCAGTTACCCGAAGGGGCAACGGGGGGGCAGAACTGAAGCTTTCTTT; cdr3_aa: CASSYPKGQRGGRTEAFF
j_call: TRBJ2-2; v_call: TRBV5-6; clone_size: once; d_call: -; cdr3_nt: TGTGCCAGCAGCTTGGGGGCAGGGTCGAACACCGGGGAGCTGTTTTTT; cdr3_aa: CASSLGAGSNTGELFF
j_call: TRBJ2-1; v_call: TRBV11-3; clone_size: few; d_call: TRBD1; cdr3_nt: TGTGCCAGCAGCTTAAGGGACAGGGGATTCAATGAGCAGTTCTTC; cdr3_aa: CASSLRDRGFNEQFF
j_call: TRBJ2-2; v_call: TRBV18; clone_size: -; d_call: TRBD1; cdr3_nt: TGTGCCAGCCAGACAGGGTCGAACACCGGGGAGCTGTTTTTT; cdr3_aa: CASQTGSNTGELFF
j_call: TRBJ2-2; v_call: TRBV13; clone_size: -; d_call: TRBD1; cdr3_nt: TGTGCCAGCAGACGAAACCCGGGACAGGGTCACACCGGGGAGCTGTTTTTT; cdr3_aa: CASRRNPGQGHTGELFF
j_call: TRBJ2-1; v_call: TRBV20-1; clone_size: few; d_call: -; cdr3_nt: TGCAGTGCTAGTCGGGAATTTAGCTCCTACAATGAGCAGTTCTTC; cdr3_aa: CSASREFSSYNEQFF
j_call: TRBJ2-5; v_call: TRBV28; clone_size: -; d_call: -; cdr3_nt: TGTGCCAGCAGTTTATTGGGACGGGCCCAGTACTTC; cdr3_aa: CASSLLGRAQYF
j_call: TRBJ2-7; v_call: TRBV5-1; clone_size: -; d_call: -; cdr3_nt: TGCGCCAGCAGCAATCCAGGGTTCGACGAGCAGTACTTC; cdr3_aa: CASSNPGFDEQYF
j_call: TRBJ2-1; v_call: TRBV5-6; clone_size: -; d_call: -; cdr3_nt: TGTGCCAGCAGCTTGATGAGCAGCTACAATGAGCAGTTCTTC; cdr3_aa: CASSLMSSYNEQFF
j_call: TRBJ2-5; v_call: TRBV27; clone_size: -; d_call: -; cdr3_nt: TGTGCCAGCAGTTTAGGCAGGGCAGAGACCCAGTACTTC; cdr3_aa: CASSLGRAETQYF
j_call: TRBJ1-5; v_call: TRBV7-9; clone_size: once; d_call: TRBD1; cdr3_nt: TGTGCCAGCAGCAGCGACAGGGGCAATCAGCCCCAGCATTTT; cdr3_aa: CASSSDRGNQPQHF
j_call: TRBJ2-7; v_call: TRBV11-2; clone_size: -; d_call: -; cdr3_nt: TGTGCCAGCAGCTTAGATGGCAGGGGGGGGACCTACGAGCAGTACTTC; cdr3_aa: CASSLDGRGGTYEQYF
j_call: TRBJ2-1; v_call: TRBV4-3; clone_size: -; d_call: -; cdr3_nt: TGCGCCAGCAGCCAAGATTGGTACAATGAGCAGTTCTTC; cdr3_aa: CASSQDWYNEQFF
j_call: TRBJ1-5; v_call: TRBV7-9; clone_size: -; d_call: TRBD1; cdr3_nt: TGTGCCAGCAGCGGACAGGGACAACACCAGCATTTT; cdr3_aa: CASSGQGQHQHF
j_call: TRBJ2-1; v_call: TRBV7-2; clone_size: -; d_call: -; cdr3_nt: TGTGCCAGCAGCCCACGAGGGCCGGTCAATGAGCAGTTCTTC; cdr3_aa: CASSPRGPVNEQFF
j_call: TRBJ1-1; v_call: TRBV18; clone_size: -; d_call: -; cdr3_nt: TGTGCCAGCGGCACGGGACAGAACACTGAAGCTTTCTTT; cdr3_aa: CASGTGQNTEAFF
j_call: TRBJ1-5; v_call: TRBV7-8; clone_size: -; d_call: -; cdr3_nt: TGTGCCAGCAGCTTAGTTGGGGGGTATAGCAATCAGCCCCAGCATTTT; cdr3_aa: CASSLVGGYSNQPQHF
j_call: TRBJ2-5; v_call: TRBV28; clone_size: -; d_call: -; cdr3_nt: TGTGCCAGCATGATCGGCGGGGCCGGAGCCCAGTACTTC; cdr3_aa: CASMIGGAGAQYF
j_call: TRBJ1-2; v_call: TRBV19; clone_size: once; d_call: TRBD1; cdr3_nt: TGTGCCAGTAGTATCGACAGGGGCAACTATGGCTACACCTTC; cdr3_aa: CASSIDRGNYGYTF
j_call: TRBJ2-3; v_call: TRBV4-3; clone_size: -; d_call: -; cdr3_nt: TGCGCCAGCAGCCACCTACTTATAGGGTCCACAGATACGCAGTATTTT; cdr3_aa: CASSHLLIGSTDTQYF
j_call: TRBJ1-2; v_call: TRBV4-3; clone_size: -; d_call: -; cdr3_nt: TGCGCCAGCAGCCGAGACACGTGGGGGAACTATGGCTACACCTTC; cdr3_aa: CASSRDTWGNYGYTF
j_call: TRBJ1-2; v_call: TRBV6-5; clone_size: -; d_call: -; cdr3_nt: TGTGCCAGCAGACTACAGGGCAGCTATGGCTACACCTTC; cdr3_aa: CASRLQGSYGYTF
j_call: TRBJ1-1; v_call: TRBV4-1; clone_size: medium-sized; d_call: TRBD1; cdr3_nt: TGCGCCAGCAGCCAACCTACAGGGGGGACTGAAGCTTTCTTT; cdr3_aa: CASSQPTGGTEAFF
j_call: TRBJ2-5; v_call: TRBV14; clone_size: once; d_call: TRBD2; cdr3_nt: TGTGCCAGCAGCAAGGGACTAGCGGTTCAAGAGACCCAGTACTTC; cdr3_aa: CASSKGLAVQETQYF
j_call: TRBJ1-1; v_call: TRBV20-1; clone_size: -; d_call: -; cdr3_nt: TGCAGTGCTAGTAACCCCGAGAACACTGAAGCTTTCTTT; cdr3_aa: CSASNPENTEAFF
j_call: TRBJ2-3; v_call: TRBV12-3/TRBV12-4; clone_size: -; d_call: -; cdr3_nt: TGTGCCAGCAGCCCCGGGGGAGATACGCAGTATTTT; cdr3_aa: CASSPGGDTQYF
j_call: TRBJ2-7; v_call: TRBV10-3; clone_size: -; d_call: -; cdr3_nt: TGTGCCATCAAGACAGGTTCCTACGAGCAGTACTTC; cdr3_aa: CAIKTGSYEQYF
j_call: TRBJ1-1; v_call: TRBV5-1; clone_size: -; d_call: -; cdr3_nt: TGCGCCAGCAGCTTGGCTGAGAGCACTGAAGCTTTCTTT; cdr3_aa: CASSLAESTEAFF
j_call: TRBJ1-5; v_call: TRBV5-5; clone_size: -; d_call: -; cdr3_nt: TGTGCCAGCAGCTTGATTTGGAACGCCAATCAGCCCCAGCATTTT; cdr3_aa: CASSLIWNANQPQHF
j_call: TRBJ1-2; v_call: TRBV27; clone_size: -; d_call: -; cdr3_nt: TGTGCCAGCAGTTTCGTCGGGGGATCTAACTATGGCTACACCTTC; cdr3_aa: CASSFVGGSNYGYTF
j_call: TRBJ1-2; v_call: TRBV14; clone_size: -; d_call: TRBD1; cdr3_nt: TGTGCCAGCAGCCGAAGGACAGGGAACTATGGCTACACCTTC; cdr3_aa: CASSRRTGNYGYTF
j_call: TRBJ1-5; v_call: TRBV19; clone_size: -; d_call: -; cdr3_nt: TGTGCCCAGATCTGGGAACGGCAAGGCAATCAGCCCCAGCATTTT; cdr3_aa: CAQIWERQGNQPQHF
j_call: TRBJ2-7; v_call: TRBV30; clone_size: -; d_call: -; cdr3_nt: TGTGCCTGGACCCCCGGAGGGGCCTACGAGCAGTACTTC; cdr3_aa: CAWTPGGAYEQYF
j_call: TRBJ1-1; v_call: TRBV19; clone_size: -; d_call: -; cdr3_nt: TGTGCCAGTATTCATGGCACTGAAGCTTTCTTT; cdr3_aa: CASIHGTEAFF
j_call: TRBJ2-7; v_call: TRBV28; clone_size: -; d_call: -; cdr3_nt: TGTGCCAGCAGGATCGGCTACGAGCAGTACTTC; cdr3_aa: CASRIGYEQYF
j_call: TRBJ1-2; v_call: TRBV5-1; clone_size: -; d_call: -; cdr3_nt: TGCGCCAGCAGCCGGCGAGGAGACTATGGCTACACCTTC; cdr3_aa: CASSRRGDYGYTF
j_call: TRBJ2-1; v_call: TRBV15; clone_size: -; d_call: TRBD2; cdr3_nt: TGTGCCACCAGCAGAGATCTAGTTCGGGAGGGTGAGCAGTTCTTC; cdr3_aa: CATSRDLVREGEQFF
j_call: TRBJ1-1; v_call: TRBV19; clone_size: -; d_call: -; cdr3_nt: TGTGCCAGTAGTATATTCTATACAGGGAACACTGAAGCTTTCTTT; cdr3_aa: CASSIFYTGNTEAFF
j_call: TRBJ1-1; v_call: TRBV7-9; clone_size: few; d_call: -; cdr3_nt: TGTGCCAGCGGGGTTGCGAGCGCGGAAGCTTTCTTT; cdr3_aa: CASGVASAEAFF
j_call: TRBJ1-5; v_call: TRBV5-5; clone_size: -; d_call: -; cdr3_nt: TGTGCCAGCAGCTTGAGGGGAGGAAGCAATCAGCCCCAGCATTTT; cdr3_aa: CASSLRGGSNQPQHF
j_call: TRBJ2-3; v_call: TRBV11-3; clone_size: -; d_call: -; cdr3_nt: TGTGCCAGCAGCCCGGGACTCCGCACAGATACGCAGTATTTT; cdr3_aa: CASSPGLRTDTQYF
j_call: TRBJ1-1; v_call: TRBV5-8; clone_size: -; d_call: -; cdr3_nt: TGTGCCAGCAGCTTCTATACGAGAAACACTGAAGCTTTCTTT; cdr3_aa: CASSFYTRNTEAFF
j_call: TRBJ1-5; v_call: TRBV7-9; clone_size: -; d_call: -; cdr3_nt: TGTGCCAGCAGCTCGGGTGAGCCCCAGCATTTT; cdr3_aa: CASSSGEPQHF
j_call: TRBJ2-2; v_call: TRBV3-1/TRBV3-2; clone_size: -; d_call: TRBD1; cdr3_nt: TGTGCCAGCAGCCTTCGGACAGGCGTCGGGGAGCTGTTTTTT; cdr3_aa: CASSLRTGVGELFF
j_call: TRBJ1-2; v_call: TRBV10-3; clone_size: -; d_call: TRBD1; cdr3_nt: TGTGCCATCGACCGGACAGGGCCACCGAGCTATGGCTACACCTTC; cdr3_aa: CAIDRTGPPSYGYTF
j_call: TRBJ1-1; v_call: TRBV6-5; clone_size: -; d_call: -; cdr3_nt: TGTGCCAGCAGTTATGATGGGGAGCGGGACACTGAAGCTTTCTTT; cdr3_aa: CASSYDGERDTEAFF